The present T cell receptor beta chain was sequenced within a study of OX40 agonist ivuxolimab in advanced cancers. Only in-frame clones appear in the TCRdb table, and some are missing; sequencing was by immunoSEQ multiplex PCR. Among about 60,000 clones, 70% to 90% were seen once, and the ten largest hold 2.8%. The study, taken as a whole, reports: In a subset of nonresponders, normalized T-cell clonal expansion was also low. There was clonal expansion of CD4+ and CD8+ blood T cells by week 6 at 0.1 to 3.0 mg/kg.

Enrollment shut out patients with autoimmune disease history or systemic immunosuppression. This CDR3 region has 15 residues. Germline loops: CDR1 SGHRS, CDR2 YFSETQ. V lost 2 bases, J lost 6 bases, and 14 bases lay in between. Notes on this clone: Its specificity is not known.

This specimen was CD4+ or CD8+ T cells sorted from blood, taken in a trial of the OX40 agonist ivuxolimab. The receptor's source is an adult with an advanced solid tumor such as melanoma, head and neck, liver or kidney cancer. This chain connects TRBV5-1 to TRBJ2-2; D possibly corresponds to TRBD2 (5 bases). The CDR3 loop reads CASSFLNPSSGELFF. DNA of the CDR3: TGCGCCAGCAGCTTTCTTAACCCTAGCTCCGGGGAGCTGTTTTTT.